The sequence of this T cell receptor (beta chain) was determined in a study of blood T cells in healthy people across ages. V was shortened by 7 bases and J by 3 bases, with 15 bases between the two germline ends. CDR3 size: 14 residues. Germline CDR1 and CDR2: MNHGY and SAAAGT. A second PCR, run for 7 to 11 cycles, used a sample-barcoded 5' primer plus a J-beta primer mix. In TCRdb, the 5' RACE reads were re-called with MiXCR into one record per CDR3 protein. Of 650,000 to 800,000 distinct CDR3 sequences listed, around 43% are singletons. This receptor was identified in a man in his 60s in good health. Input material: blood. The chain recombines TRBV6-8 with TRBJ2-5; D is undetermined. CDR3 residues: CASTNSTEEETQYF. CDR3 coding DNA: TGTGCCAGCACTAATAGTACCGAGGAAGAGACCCAGTACTTC.